This is a list of T cell receptor beta chains from one sample in a study of shared clonotypes between healthy human individuals. Data came from immunoSEQ multiplex PCR; TCRdb stores just in-frame clones and leaves some out. The data show a few hundred thousand clones, approximately 79% seen once. The sample consisted of memory CD4+ T cells sorted from blood. The receptors here all came from a young man in good health. Each CDR3 is given with its conserved first and last residue. D genes are given only for firm matches. Size tells how often a clone was seen (once, few, many) or the class of an expanded clone, and some rows leave it out.

cdr3_aa: CASSQDSGGLKTQYF; v_call: TRBV4-1; d_call: TRBD2; cdr3_length: 15; clone_size: once; j_call: TRBJ2-5
cdr3_aa: CASSQTGGAYNEQFF; v_call: TRBV7-9; d_call: TRBD1; cdr3_length: 15; clone_size: NA; j_call: TRBJ2-1
cdr3_aa: CASNTKFTNSPLHF; v_call: TRBV4-1; d_call: NA; cdr3_length: 14; clone_size: NA; j_call: TRBJ1-6
cdr3_aa: CASSTKLDEQFF; v_call: TRBV19; d_call: NA; cdr3_length: 12; clone_size: NA; j_call: TRBJ2-1
cdr3_aa: CASSPDRFTDTQYF; v_call: TRBV7-2; d_call: NA; cdr3_length: 14; clone_size: NA; j_call: TRBJ2-3
cdr3_aa: CASSLDRAAYQPQHF; v_call: TRBV19; d_call: TRBD1; cdr3_length: 15; clone_size: NA; j_call: TRBJ1-5
cdr3_aa: CASSLGGSSGNTIYF; v_call: TRBV28; d_call: NA; cdr3_length: 15; clone_size: few; j_call: TRBJ1-3
cdr3_aa: CASSIDKQTQYF; v_call: TRBV19; d_call: NA; cdr3_length: 12; clone_size: few; j_call: TRBJ2-5
cdr3_aa: CASSQGDRDYEQYF; v_call: TRBV4-1; d_call: TRBD1; cdr3_length: 14; clone_size: NA; j_call: TRBJ2-7
cdr3_aa: CASLPTLGREGGETQYF; v_call: TRBV28; d_call: TRBD2; cdr3_length: 17; clone_size: NA; j_call: TRBJ2-5
cdr3_aa: CASSPSGLVNNEQFF; v_call: TRBV18; d_call: NA; cdr3_length: 15; clone_size: NA; j_call: TRBJ2-1
cdr3_aa: CASSGQGLETQYF; v_call: TRBV5-1; d_call: TRBD1; cdr3_length: 13; clone_size: NA; j_call: TRBJ2-5
cdr3_aa: CASSSRGQRINQPQHF; v_call: TRBV5-8; d_call: NA; cdr3_length: 16; clone_size: few; j_call: TRBJ1-5
cdr3_aa: CASSFDRGGNQPQHF; v_call: TRBV19; d_call: TRBD1; cdr3_length: 15; clone_size: few; j_call: TRBJ1-5
cdr3_aa: CASSYAGTGSYGYTF; v_call: TRBV6-5; d_call: NA; cdr3_length: 15; clone_size: NA; j_call: TRBJ1-2
cdr3_aa: CASSLEDEQYF; v_call: TRBV5-1; d_call: NA; cdr3_length: 11; clone_size: NA; j_call: TRBJ2-7
cdr3_aa: CASSLQRGGDTQYF; v_call: TRBV7-8; d_call: NA; cdr3_length: 14; clone_size: few; j_call: TRBJ2-3
cdr3_aa: CASSTSVQETQYF; v_call: TRBV19; d_call: NA; cdr3_length: 13; clone_size: NA; j_call: TRBJ2-5
cdr3_aa: CASSSPVGSMWNEQFF; v_call: TRBV2; d_call: NA; cdr3_length: 16; clone_size: few; j_call: TRBJ2-1
cdr3_aa: CASTGDSNTDTQYF; v_call: TRBV5-1; d_call: TRBD1; cdr3_length: 14; clone_size: NA; j_call: TRBJ2-3
cdr3_aa: CASRVGLADTDTQYF; v_call: TRBV2; d_call: TRBD2; cdr3_length: 15; clone_size: NA; j_call: TRBJ2-3
cdr3_aa: CASSVDSYNEQFF; v_call: TRBV6-6; d_call: NA; cdr3_length: 13; clone_size: NA; j_call: TRBJ2-1
cdr3_aa: CASSQEALQSNEQFF; v_call: TRBV4-3; d_call: NA; cdr3_length: 15; clone_size: NA; j_call: TRBJ2-1
cdr3_aa: CASKGQNTDTQYF; v_call: TRBV9; d_call: NA; cdr3_length: 13; clone_size: NA; j_call: TRBJ2-3
cdr3_aa: CSVASGSYYNEQFF; v_call: TRBV29-1; d_call: TRBD2; cdr3_length: 14; clone_size: NA; j_call: TRBJ2-1
cdr3_aa: CSVKKSYEQYF; v_call: TRBV29-1; d_call: NA; cdr3_length: 11; clone_size: NA; j_call: TRBJ2-7
cdr3_aa: CASSLDGGQTYEQYF; v_call: TRBV11-3; d_call: TRBD1; cdr3_length: 15; clone_size: NA; j_call: TRBJ2-7
cdr3_aa: CASSLDWSNTEAFF; v_call: TRBV5-1; d_call: NA; cdr3_length: 14; clone_size: few; j_call: TRBJ1-1